This T cell receptor beta chain was identified in a study of cytomegalovirus exposure and HLA in healthy donors. Across the study: Researchers previously reported finding roughly 120 million unique TCR beta sequences from some 180 million T cells. Genotyping showed 81% of approximately 430 donors falling in the Caucasian-associated ancestry cluster.

Of note for this clone: Antigen unknown.

Study observations and caveats: Earlier analysis looked at TCR beta V segments, and most were productive about 87% or about 30% of the time.

V lost 0 bases and J lost 1, with 10 bases in between. In germline, CDR1 is LGHNA, CDR2 YNFKEQ. This CDR3 comprises 16 residues. The PCR was carried out with 60 Vbeta primers and 13 Jbeta primers. The table came from immunoSEQ multiplex PCR; TCRdb's copy has only in-frame clones and leaves some out. The sample holds 150,000 to 200,000 clones; about four fifths are singletons and the top ten take approximately 14%. Sequenced material: PBMCs. The chain carries TRBV4-2 and TRBJ1-5; no firm D call. The TCR comes from a woman between 25 and 40 years old in good health and CMV-seropositive. Written as DNA, the CDR3 is TGTGCCAGCAGCCAAGAGTCAGGATTAAGCAATCAGCCCCAGCATTTT. This codes for CASSQESGLSNQPQHF.